This paragraph reports one T cell receptor beta chain. Its antigen target is currently unknown. No quality values exist for individual bases; no much larger clone is one base distant. This sample was included in a study of blood T cell repertoires in COVID-19 (dated by TCRdb to about 2020). With respect to the entire study: Collaborator samples came from the United States, Italy and Spain and covered acute and convalescent phases of COVID-19. The material from the prospective study consisted of cDNA or gDNA derived from T cells, B-cell-depleted T cells, or PBMCs. Deeply sampled blood TCRbeta repertoires from subjects exposed to, actively infected with, or recovered from COVID-19 were included in the dataset. The repertoires were made available in a free public database intended to serve as a resource for research on the immune response to SARS-CoV-2. The samples were drawn from two sources: the first 160 participants of the ongoing ImmuneRACE study, and 950 to 1,500 subjects contributed by 6 global collaborators. A de-identified subject ID, COVID-19 status, age in years and sex were almost always included in the sample metadata. Where HLA class I and class II types were available, the types were taken from metadata supplied by the sample provider, not from assay-based typing. General study outcomes and caveats: How much clinical and demographic metadata was included differed by source and by participant, and the metadata was provided uncurated.

One collaborating source in Seattle enrolled patients while the patients were actively infected and followed the patients over time throughout the course of disease. Whole blood was collected in K2EDTA tubes by collaborating institutions according to the institutions' own protocols. Collaborator samples were shipped for TCRbeta analysis as frozen whole blood, isolated PBMCs, or DNA extracted from either sample type. TCRbeta CDR3 regions were amplified from genomic DNA by means of the immunoSEQ Assay, a bias-controlled multiplex PCR. Processing in the source paper ran as follows. The number of nucleated cells in each sample was estimated by amplification of reference gene primers within the assay. Sequence reads were collapsed and filtered to measure the absolute abundance of every unique TCRbeta CDR3 rearrangement. For each sample, productive Simpson clonality was calculated by taking the square root of Simpson's diversity index across productive rearrangements. The table was pulled from immuneACCESS by TCRdb, which kept in-frame rearrangements only. Such tables lose some clones; where checked, under half of the loss comes from unresolved V genes, and the rest has no known cause. D and trimming were read from the DNA, whereas the V and J calls and clone size are those reported in that table. This sample comprises approximately 300,000 clones, about 87% of them detected only once. The ten largest clones represent 6.3% of the sample.

This clonotype was obtained from a woman between 50 and 59 years old with COVID-19, enrolled during active disease. Sequenced: peripheral blood.

The CDR3 sequence is CASSNFITGPSGEQYF. The nucleotides are TGCGCCAGCAGCAACTTCATTACTGGACCCAGCGGGGAGCAGTACTTC. The V and J segments used are TRBV5-1 and TRBJ2-7, with a tentative D gene TRBD2 over 6 matching bases. The germline ends are 24 bases apart after V is trimmed by 4 bases and J by 7 bases. Per the germline V gene, SGHRS is the CDR1 and YFSETQ is the CDR2. Taken from cysteine to phenylalanine, the CDR3 has 16 residues. Just the 48-base CDR3 DNA is kept, in frame starting at base 1.